The sequence of this TCR beta chain was determined in a study of T cells in Graves' hyperthyroidism and ophthalmopathy. Study-wide results and limits: Progression to ophthalmopathy was predicted a median of approximately 6.4 months early.

In this sample, this clonotype turned up a few times. What it binds is not known. J lost 2 bases, V lost 5 bases, and 4 bases had no gene match. The CDR3 is made up of 15 amino acids. Germline-derived CDR1 and CDR2 are MDHEN and SYDVKM. RNA transcripts yielded amplified TCR beta CDR3 regions. The TCR CDR3 was amplified in a first-round RT-PCR using the HTBI primer set. TCRdb used MiXCR to reprocess the multiplex PCR reads, holding one entry per CDR3 protein. The sample yields about 270,000 distinct CDR3 sequences, 20% to 25% seen once. Source material: blood. The sequence derives from a man aged 25-45 years with Graves' ophthalmopathy. This chain uses TRBV28 with TRBJ2-1, with 9 bases lining up with TRBD2. DNA of the CDR3: TGTGCCAGCAGTCAGACTAGCGGTCCCTACAATGAGCAGTTCTTC. It specifies CASSQTSGPYNEQFF.